This T cell receptor (beta chain) was sequenced during a study of OX40 agonist ivuxolimab in advanced cancers. In terms of the full investigation: Ivuxolimab, which targeted the costimulatory receptor OX40 (CD134), was an agonistic, fully human IgG2 monoclonal antibody. Among the roughly 54 dose-escalation patients, some 20 had hepatocellular carcinoma, roughly 15 melanoma, 9 renal cell carcinoma and 9 head and neck cancer. The paper covers the monotherapy dose-escalation part of the phase I ivuxolimab trial, which included N of about 51 patients. Peripheral TCRbeta sequencing aimed to test whether ivuxolimab altered TCR sequence diversity and caused clonal T-cell expansion. The dose-escalation cohort was approximately 83% male with a mean age of about 58 years, ranging from roughly 23 to 85. Intravenous ivuxolimab was administered to patients every 2 weeks at six dose levels: 0.01, 0.1, 0.3, 1.5, 3 and 10 mg/kg. Partial responses occurred in three dose-escalation patients: two with cutaneous melanoma and one with hepatocellular carcinoma. Prior anti-PD-1, anti-PD-L1 or anti-CTLA-4 therapy was permitted, and 35% to 40% of dose-escalation patients had received checkpoint inhibitors. Results the study describes overall, beyond this receptor: At doses of 0.1 to 3.0 mg/kg, clonal expansion of both CD4+ and CD8+ blood T cells was observed from baseline to week 6. Low levels of normalized T-cell clonal expansion were also shown by some nonresponding patients. The antigen specificity of the clonally expanded peripheral T cells was not determined. After ivuxolimab, CD8+ T cells had more expanded clones than CD4+ T cells on average. In the 0.1-3.0 mg/kg groups, partial responders were among the patients with the lowest normalized peripheral clonal expansion, particularly in CD8+ T cells.

Genomic DNA was isolated from the sorted cells so that the TCRbeta CDR3 region could be sequenced. The immunoSEQ Assay was used to sequence the TCRbeta CDR3 regions. The table was pulled from immuneACCESS by TCRdb, which kept in-frame rearrangements only. Such tables lose some clones; where checked, under half of the loss comes from unresolved V genes, and the rest has no known cause. This sample gives 30,000 to 40,000 clones in total; about 83% of them show up just once. The biggest ten clones account for 20% to 25% of the sample. Of note for this clone: Its antigen specificity is not known. The record has no base qualities; no much larger clone is one base away.

Patients with a history of autoimmune disease or receiving systemic immunosuppression were excluded from the trial. Peripheral blood for TCR sequencing was drawn from every dose cohort at baseline, at cycle 4 day 1 and at cycle 7 day 1. The samples were taken from a phase I, first-in-human, multicenter, open-label dose-escalation trial of ivuxolimab. Adults with locally advanced or metastatic melanoma, renal cell, hepatocellular, or head and neck squamous cell carcinoma were enrolled in the trial. Before TCR sequencing, CD4+ T cells and CD8+ T cells from peripheral blood were sorted into separate populations. The germline V gene encodes CDR1 SGHVS and CDR2 FNYEAQ. Compared with germline, V lacks 4 bases and J lacks 4 bases; bases without a gene match: 8. The CDR3 holds 16 amino acids from the cysteine to the phenylalanine. This entry keeps only the CDR3 DNA: 48 bases, framed from base 1.

The sample consisted of CD4+ or CD8+ T cells sorted from blood, taken in a trial of the OX40 agonist ivuxolimab. The chain uses TRBV7-6 and TRBJ2-2, with TRBD1 identical over 8 junction bases. This TCR was sampled from an adult with an advanced solid tumor such as melanoma, head and neck, liver or kidney cancer. In nucleotide form, the sequence is TGTGCCAGCAGCTCGCGAGGGACAGGTGGCACCGGGGAGCTGTTTTTT. It encodes CASSSRGTGGTGELFF.